This T cell receptor beta chain emerged from a study of cytomegalovirus exposure and HLA in healthy donors. Trimming took 4 bases from V and 7 from J; bases not matched to a gene: 10. The CDR3 loop spans 16 amino acids. Germline CDR1 is SNHLY and CDR2 is FYNNEI. PCR employed 60 Vbeta and 13 Jbeta primers. Repertoires were generated with immunoSEQ multiplex PCR, while TCRdb's copy carries only in-frame clones and drops some. This table lists 150,000 to 200,000 clones. V is TRBV2 and J is TRBJ2-2; 9 bases are a match to TRBD2. The specimen sequenced was PBMCs. The clonotype comes from a woman aged 55-70 years in good health and CMV-seronegative. The CDR3 loop reads CASSGNNLAGYGELFF. DNA for the CDR3: TGTGCCAGCAGTGGGAACAATCTAGCGGGATACGGGGAGCTGTTTTTT. Full variable domain (missing parts from reference TRBV2 and TRBJ2-2): EPEVTQTPSHQVTQMGQEVILRCVPISNHLYFYWYRQILGQKVEFLVSFYNNEISEKSEIFDDQFSVERPDGSNFTLKIRSTKLEDSAMYFCASSGNNLAGYGELFFGEGSRLTVL.